These 3 T cell receptor beta chains came from one sample sequenced in a study of blood T cell repertoires in COVID-19. Generated by immunoSEQ multiplex PCR, the TCRdb table keeps only in-frame clones and is missing some. The table lists roughly 52,000 clones, roughly nine tenths of them singletons. The sample consisted of peripheral blood. Receptor source: an elderly woman with acute or convalescent COVID-19.

This chain connects TRBV7-2 to TRBJ2-1; possible D gene TRBD2, 7 bases. The V and J ends lost 1 base and 4 bases respectively, with 17 bases between them. The CDR3 runs to 17 residues. The germline V gene encodes CDR1 SGHTA and CDR2 FQGNSA. The CDR3 loop is CASSLGPLGGTYNEQFF. DNA for the CDR3: TGTGCCAGCAGCTTAGGCCCTCTCGGGGGGACATACAATGAGCAGTTCTTC.

A single count supports this clone. This chain's CDR3 is CASSTGTSGPSGETQYF. CDR3 DNA: TGTGCCAGCAGCACCGGGACTAGCGGGCCTTCGGGAGAGACCCAGTACTTC. This sequence joins TRBV5-4 and TRBJ2-5; 12 nucleotides match TRBD2. Looked up from germline, CDR1 is SGHNT and CDR2 is YYREEE (reference sequence). Trimming removed 4 bases from V and 4 bases from J; junction bases left unmatched: 11. The CDR3 totals 17 residues.

The chain has TRBV5-1 and TRBJ2-3; D is unclear. Germline loops: CDR1 SGHRS, CDR2 YFSETQ. The CDR3 contains 12 residues. The ends were cut back, 4 bases at V and 6 bases at J, with 9 bases in the middle. CDR3 sequence reads: CASSLELDTQYF. The DNA for the CDR3 is TGCGCCAGCAGCCTAGAGTTGGATACGCAGTATTTT. Based on the CDR3 plus reference TRBV5-1 and TRBJ2-3, the full variable domain is KAGVTQTPRYLIKTRGQQVTLSCSPISGHRSVSWYQQTPGQGLQFLFEYFSETQRNKGNFPGRFSGRQFSNSRSEMNVSTLELGDSALYLCASSLELDTQYFGPGTRLTVL.